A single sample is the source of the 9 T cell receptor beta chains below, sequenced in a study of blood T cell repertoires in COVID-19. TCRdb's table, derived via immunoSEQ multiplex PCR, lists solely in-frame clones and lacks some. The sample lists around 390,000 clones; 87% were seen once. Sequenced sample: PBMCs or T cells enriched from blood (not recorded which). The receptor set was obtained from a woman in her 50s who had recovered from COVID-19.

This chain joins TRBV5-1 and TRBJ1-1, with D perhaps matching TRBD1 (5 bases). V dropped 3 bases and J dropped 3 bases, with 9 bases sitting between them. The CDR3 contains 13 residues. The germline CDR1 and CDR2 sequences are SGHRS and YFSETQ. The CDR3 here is CASSSTEDTEAFF. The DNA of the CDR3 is TGCGCCAGCAGCTCGACAGAGGACACTGAAGCTTTCTTT.

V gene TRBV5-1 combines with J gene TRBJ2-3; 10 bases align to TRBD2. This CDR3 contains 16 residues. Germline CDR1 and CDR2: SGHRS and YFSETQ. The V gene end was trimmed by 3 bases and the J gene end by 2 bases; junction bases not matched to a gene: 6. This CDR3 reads CASSSPSGGPTDTQYF. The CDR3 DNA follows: TGCGCCAGCAGCTCACCTAGCGGGGGCCCCACAGATACGCAGTATTTT.

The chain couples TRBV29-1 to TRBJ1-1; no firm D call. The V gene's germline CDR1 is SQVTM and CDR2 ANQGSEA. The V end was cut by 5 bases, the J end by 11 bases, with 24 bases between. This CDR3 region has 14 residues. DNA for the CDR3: TGCAGCGTTCATGAAGGTCTAGAGTTCGGCCCGGCTTTCTTT. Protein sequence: CSVHEGLEFGPAFF.

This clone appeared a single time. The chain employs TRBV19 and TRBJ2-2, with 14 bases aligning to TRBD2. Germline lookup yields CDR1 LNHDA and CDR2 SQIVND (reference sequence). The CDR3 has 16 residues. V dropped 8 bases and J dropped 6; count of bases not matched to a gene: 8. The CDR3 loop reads CASVPPGLAGAGELFF. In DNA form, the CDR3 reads TGTGCCAGTGTCCCTCCGGGACTAGCGGGGGCCGGGGAGCTGTTTTTT.

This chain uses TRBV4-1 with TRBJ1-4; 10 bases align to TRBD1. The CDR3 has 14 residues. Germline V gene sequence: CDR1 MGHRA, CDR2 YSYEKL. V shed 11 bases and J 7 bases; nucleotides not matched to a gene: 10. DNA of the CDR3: TGCGCCGGGGAGACAGGGGGCTTTCTTGAAAAACTGTTTTTT. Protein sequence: CAGETGGFLEKLFF.

CDR3 in amino acids: CASSPQGRGVSGNQPQHF. Written as DNA, the CDR3 is TGTGCCAGCTCACCACAAGGCAGGGGGGTTTCTGGCAATCAGCCCCAGCATTTT. The chain uses TRBV18 and TRBJ1-5; TRBD1 matches at 7 bases. V shed 1 base and J 2 bases; nucleotides not matched to a gene: 11. Germline V CDR1 and CDR2: KGHSH, LQKENI. The CDR3 runs 18 residues.

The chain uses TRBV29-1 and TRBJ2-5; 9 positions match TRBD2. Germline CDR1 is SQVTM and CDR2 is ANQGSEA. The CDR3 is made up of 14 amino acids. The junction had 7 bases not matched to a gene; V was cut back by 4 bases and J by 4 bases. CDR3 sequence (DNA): TGCAGCGTTGTTCTAGCGGGACGTGGAGAGACCCAGTACTTC. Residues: CSVVLAGRGETQYF.

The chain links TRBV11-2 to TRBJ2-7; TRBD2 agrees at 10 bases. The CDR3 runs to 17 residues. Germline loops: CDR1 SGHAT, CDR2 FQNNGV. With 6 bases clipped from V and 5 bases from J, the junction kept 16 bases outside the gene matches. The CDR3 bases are TGTGCCAGCAGTCGGGGCAGCGGGGGGGCCTCCCTTAACGAGCAGTACTTC. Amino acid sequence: CASSRGSGGASLNEQYF.

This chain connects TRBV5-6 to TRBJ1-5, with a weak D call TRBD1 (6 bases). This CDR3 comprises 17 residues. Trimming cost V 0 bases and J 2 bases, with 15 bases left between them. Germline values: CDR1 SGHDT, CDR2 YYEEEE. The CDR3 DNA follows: TGTGCCAGCAGCTTGGGTACAGGGTACAGGGGCAATCAGCCCCAGCATTTT. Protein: CASSLGTGYRGNQPQHF.